This record looks at one T cell receptor beta chain sequence and its context. Its antigen is as yet unknown. This entry belongs to a study of T-cell reconstitution after alpha-beta-depleted transplantation in children. TCRbeta library construction was performed incorporating unique molecular identifiers. Via MiXCR, TCRdb re-called the PCR reads, giving one row per CDR3 protein. The sample records some 460,000 distinct CDR3 sequences, about a sixth being singletons. Germline values: CDR1 SNHLY, CDR2 FYNNEI. V was clipped by 4 bases and J by 1 base; unmatched bases: 1. The CDR3 runs to 15 residues. Regarding the study as a whole: Once a year had passed after transplant, T-cell counts and diversity came mostly from newly produced T cells. Some patients showed high day-60 TCRbeta diversity, which derived from surviving recipient T cells and thymic progenitors. Where alpha-beta T cells came from about two months after transplant was reportedly several hundred expanded graft clones.

The source of this sequence is a boy under two years old who had a stem cell transplant for Wiskott-Aldrich syndrome, so the T cells may come from the graft donor. Sequencing was performed on PBMCs, mostly from graft donor cells, taken 360 days after TCRalphabeta/CD19-depleted stem cell transplant. V usage is TRBV2 and J usage is TRBJ2-1; 10 bases align to TRBD2. CDR3 in amino acids: CASSGSGGSYNEQFF. Here the CDR3 DNA reads TGTGCCAGCAGTGGTAGCGGGGGGTCCTACAATGAGCAGTTCTTC.